This record concerns one T cell receptor (beta chain) sequence. Authors' analysis steps: Counts of nucleated cells, estimated from reference gene primer amplification, were obtained. Method: immunoSEQ multiplex PCR; TCRdb's copy keeps in-frame clones and lacks some. The V and J calls and the clone size are those of that table, but D and trimming were determined from the DNA. Of roughly 30,000 clones in the sample, about 85% were seen once. The sample originates from a study of blood T cell repertoires in COVID-19. Background on the study: The origin of the acute and convalescent COVID-19 samples was the United States, Italy and Spain. PBMCs, B-cell-depleted T cells, or T cells were the source of the cDNA or gDNA that made up the material.

Sequenced sample: peripheral blood. The clonotype originates from a human donor in a cohort sampled during active COVID-19.

The CDR3 protein is CASSHDRVDTDTQYF. CDR3 bases: TGTGCCAGCAGCCACGACAGGGTAGACACAGATACGCAGTATTTT. The chain combines TRBV7-2 with TRBJ2-3; TRBD1 agrees at 7 bases. J was trimmed by 2 bases and V by 5 bases; bases with no gene match: 7. This CDR3 comprises 15 residues. CDR1 and CDR2 (germline): SGHTA, FQGNSA.